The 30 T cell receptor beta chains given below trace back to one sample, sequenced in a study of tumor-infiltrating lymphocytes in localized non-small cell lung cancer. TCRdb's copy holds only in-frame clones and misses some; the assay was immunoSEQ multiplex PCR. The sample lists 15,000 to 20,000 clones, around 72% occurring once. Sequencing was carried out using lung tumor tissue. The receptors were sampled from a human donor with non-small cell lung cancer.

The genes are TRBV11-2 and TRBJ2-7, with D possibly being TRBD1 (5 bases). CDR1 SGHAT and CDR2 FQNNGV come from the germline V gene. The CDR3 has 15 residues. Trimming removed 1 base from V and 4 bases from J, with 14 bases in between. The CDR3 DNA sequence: TGTGCCAGCAGCTTAGTATGGGGCGTAAAGTACGAGCAGTACTTC. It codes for CASSLVWGVKYEQYF.

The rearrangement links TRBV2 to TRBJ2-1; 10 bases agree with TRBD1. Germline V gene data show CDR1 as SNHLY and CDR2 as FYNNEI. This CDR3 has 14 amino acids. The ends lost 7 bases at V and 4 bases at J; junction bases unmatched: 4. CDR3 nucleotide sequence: TGTGCCAGCAAAGACAGGGGGCGGTACAATGAGCAGTTCTTC. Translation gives CASKDRGRYNEQFF.

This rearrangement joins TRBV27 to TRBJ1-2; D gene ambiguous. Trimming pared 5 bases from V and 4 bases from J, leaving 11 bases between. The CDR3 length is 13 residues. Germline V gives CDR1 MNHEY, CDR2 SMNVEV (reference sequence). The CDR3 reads CASSEDGRYGYTF. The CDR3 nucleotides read TGTGCCAGCAGTGAGGACGGCCGCTATGGCTACACCTTC.

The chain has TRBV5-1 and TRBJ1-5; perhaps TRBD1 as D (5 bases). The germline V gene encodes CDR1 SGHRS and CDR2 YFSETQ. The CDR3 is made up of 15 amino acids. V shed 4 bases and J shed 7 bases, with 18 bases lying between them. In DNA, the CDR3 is TGCGCCAGCAGCCACGGTTGGGGGGGGGACCAGCCCCAGCATTTT. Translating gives CASSHGWGGDQPQHF.

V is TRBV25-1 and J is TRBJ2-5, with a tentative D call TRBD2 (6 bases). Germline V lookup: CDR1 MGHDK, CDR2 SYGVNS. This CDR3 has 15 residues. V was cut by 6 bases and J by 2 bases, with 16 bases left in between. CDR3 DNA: TGTGCCAGCAGCCCGGGGAGGTGGAATCAAGAGACCCAGTACTTC. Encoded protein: CASSPGRWNQETQYF.

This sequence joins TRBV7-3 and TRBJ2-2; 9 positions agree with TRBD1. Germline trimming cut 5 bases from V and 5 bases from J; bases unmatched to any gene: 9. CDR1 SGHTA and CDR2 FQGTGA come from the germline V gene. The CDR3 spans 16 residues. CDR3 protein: CASSPGDRAGTGELFF. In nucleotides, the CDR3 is TGTGCCAGCAGCCCTGGGGACAGGGCGGGAACCGGGGAGCTGTTTTTT.

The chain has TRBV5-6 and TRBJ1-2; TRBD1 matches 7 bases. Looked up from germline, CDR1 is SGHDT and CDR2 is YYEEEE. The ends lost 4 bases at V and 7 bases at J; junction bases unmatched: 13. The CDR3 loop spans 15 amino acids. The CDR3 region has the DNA TGTGCCAGCAGCCCACCCGTTGACAGGGTGCCTGGCTACACCTTC. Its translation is CASSPPVDRVPGYTF.

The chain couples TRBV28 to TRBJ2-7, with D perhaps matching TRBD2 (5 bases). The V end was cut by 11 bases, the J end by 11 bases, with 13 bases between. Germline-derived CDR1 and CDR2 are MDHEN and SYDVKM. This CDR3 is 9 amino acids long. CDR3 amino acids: CAGGPTEYF. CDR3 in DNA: TGTGCCGGAGGACCGACCGAGTACTTC.

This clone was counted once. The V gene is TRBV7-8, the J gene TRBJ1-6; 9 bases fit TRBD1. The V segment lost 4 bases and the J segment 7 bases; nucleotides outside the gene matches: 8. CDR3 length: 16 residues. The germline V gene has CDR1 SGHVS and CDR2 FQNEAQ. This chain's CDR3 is CASSSNDRGINSPLHF. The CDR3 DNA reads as TGTGCCAGCAGCTCAAACGACAGGGGGATAAATTCACCCCTCCACTTT.

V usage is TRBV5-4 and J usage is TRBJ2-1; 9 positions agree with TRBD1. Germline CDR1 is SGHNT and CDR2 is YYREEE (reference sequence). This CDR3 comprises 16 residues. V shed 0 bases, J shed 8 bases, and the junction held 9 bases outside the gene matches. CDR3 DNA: TGTGCCAGCAGCTTGGCCGGGGGACAGGGACAGGATGAGCAGTTCTTC. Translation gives CASSLAGGQGQDEQFF. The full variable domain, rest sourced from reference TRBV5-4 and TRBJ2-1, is ETGVTQSPTHLIKTRGQQVTLRCSSQSGHNTVSWYQQALGQGPQFIFQYYREEENGRGNFPPRFSGLQFPNYSSELNVNALELDDSALYLCASSLAGGQGQDEQFFGPGTRLTVL.

CDR3 protein: CASRIAAGRQYEQYF. CDR3 DNA: TGTGCCAGCAGAATCGCGGCGGGGAGGCAATACGAGCAGTACTTC. The chain employs TRBV7-2 and TRBJ2-7; a weak D match, TRBD2 (6 bases). The length of the CDR3 is 15 residues. The germline V gene encodes CDR1 SGHTA and CDR2 FQGNSA. Trimming took off 6 bases at V and 4 bases at J, with 19 bases between the two ends.

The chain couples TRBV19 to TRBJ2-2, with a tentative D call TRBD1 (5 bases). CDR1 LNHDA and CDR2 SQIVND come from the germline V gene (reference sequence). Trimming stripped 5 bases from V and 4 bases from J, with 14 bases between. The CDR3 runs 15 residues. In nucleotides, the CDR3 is TGTGCCAGTAGTTCAGGGTCGGCGGTCACCGGGGAGCTGTTTTTT. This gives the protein CASSSGSAVTGELFF.

The CDR3: CASSLFWTSGRRTKNIQYF. The CDR3 DNA follows: TGTGCCAGCAGTCTTTTCTGGACTAGCGGGAGAAGGACCAAAAACATTCAGTACTTC. The chain uses TRBV28 and TRBJ2-4, with 13 bases identical to TRBD2. The CDR3 runs 19 residues. Germline V gene sequence: CDR1 MDHEN, CDR2 SYDVKM. V was pared by 5 bases and J by 2 bases, with 12 bases of the junction left unmatched.

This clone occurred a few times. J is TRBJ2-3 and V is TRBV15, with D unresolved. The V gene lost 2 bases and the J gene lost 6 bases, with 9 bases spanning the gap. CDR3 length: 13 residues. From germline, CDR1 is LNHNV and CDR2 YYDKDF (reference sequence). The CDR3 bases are TGTGCCACCAGCAGACCAGCGTCGGATACGCAGTATTTT. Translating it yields CATSRPASDTQYF.

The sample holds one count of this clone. CDR3 loop: CAWSFRRAGGNTIYF. CDR3 DNA: TGTGCCTGGAGTTTCCGCAGGGCGGGAGGAAACACCATATATTTT. The chain uses TRBV30 and TRBJ1-3, with a weak D call TRBD1 (5 bases). The CDR3 length is 15 residues. The ends were cut back, 2 bases at V and 4 bases at J, with 15 bases in the middle. CDR1 is GTSNPN, CDR2 SVGIG, per germline (reference sequence).

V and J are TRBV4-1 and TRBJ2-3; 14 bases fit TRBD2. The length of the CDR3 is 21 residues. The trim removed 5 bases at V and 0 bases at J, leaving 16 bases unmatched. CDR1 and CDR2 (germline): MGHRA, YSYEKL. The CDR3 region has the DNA TGCGCCAGCAGCACCCCCGGGGGACTAGCGGGGGCTGTGAGAAGCACAGATACGCAGTATTTT. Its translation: CASSTPGGLAGAVRSTDTQYF.

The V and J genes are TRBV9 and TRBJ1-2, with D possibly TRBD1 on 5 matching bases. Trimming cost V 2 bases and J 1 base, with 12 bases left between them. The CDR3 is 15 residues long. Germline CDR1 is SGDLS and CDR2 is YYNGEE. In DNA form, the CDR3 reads TGTGCCAGCAGCGTCGGGAGGGGCGTTAACTATGGCTACACCTTC. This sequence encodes CASSVGRGVNYGYTF.

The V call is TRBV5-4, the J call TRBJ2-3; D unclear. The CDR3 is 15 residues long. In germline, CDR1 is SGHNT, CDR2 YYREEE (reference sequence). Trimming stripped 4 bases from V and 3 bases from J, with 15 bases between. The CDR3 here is CASSPQDQQTDTQYF. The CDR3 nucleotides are TGTGCCAGCAGCCCGCAGGACCAACAGACAGATACGCAGTATTTT.

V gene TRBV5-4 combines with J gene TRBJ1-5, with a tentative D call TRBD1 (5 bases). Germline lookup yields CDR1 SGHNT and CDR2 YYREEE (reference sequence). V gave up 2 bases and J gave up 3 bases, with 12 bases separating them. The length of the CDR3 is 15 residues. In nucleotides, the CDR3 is TGTGCCAGCAGCTTAGGAGGGGCTACCAATCAGCCCCAGCATTTT. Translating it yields CASSLGGATNQPQHF.

The CDR3 coding sequence is TGTGCCAGCAGCTTGGCCCCAGGGGTAGAGACCCAGTACTTC. As protein: CASSLAPGVETQYF. The genes are TRBV5-4 and TRBJ2-5; D possibly corresponds to TRBD1 (6 bases). This CDR3 has 14 amino acids. V was trimmed by 0 bases and J by 4 bases, leaving 10 bases between them. Germline assignment: CDR1 SGHNT and CDR2 YYREEE (reference sequence).

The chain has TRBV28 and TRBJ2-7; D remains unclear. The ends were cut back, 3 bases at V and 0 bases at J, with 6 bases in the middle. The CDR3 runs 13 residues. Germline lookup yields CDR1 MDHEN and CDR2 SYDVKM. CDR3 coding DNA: TGTGCCAGCAGTTTTGGCCCCTCCTACGAGCAGTACTTC. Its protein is CASSFGPSYEQYF.

Written as DNA, the CDR3 is TGTGCCAGCAGCCGGTACCTAGCGAGCACAGATACGCAGTATTTT. As protein: CASSRYLASTDTQYF. This chain connects TRBV14 to TRBJ2-3, with D perhaps TRBD2 (6 bases). V lost 4 bases and J lost 0, with 11 bases in between. The CDR3 consists of 15 residues. CDR1 and CDR2 (germline): SGHDN, FVKESK.

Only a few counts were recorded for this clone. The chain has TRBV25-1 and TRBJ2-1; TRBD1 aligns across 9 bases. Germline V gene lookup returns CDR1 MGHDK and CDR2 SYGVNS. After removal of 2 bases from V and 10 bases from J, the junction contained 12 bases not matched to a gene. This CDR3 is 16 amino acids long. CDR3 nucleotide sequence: TGTGCCAGCAGTGAAACAGACAGGGGGGGATTTAGGGAGCAGTTCTTC. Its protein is CASSETDRGGFREQFF.

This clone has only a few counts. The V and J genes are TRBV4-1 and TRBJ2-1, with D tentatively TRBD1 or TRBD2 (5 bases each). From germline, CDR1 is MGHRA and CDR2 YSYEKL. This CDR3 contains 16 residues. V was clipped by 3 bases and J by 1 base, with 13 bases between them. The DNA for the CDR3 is TGCGCCAGCAGCCAGGGCCGGGACGTTTCCTACAATGAGCAGTTCTTC. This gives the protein CASSQGRDVSYNEQFF.

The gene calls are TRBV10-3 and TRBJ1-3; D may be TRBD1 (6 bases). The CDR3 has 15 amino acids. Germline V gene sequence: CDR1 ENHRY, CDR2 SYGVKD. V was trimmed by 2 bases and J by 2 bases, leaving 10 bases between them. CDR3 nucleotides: TGTGCCATCAGTGAGGAGACAGGACCTGGAAACACCATATATTTT. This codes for CAISEETGPGNTIYF.

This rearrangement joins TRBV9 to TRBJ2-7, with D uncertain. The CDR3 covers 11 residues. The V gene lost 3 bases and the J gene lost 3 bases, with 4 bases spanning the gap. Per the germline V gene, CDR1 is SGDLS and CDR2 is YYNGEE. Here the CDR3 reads CASSAHYEQYF. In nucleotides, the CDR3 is TGTGCCAGCAGCGCCCACTACGAGCAGTACTTC.

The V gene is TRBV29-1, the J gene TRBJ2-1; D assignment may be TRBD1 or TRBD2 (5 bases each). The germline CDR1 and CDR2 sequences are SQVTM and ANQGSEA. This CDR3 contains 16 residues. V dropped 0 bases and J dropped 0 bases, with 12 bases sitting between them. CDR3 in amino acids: CSVEDQGRGSYNEQFF. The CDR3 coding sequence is TGCAGCGTTGAAGATCAGGGCCGGGGCTCCTACAATGAGCAGTTCTTC.

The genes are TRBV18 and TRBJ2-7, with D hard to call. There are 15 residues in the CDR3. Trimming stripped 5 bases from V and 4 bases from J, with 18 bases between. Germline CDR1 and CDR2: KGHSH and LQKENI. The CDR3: CASSSPTSIIYEQYF. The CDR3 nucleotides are TGTGCCAGCTCAAGCCCGACAAGCATTATATACGAGCAGTACTTC.

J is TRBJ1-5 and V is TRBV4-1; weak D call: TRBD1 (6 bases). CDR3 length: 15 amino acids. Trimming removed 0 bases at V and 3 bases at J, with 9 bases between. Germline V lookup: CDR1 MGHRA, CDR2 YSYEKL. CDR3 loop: CASSQEHRVNQPQHF. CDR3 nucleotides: TGCGCCAGCAGCCAAGAACACAGGGTCAATCAGCCCCAGCATTTT.

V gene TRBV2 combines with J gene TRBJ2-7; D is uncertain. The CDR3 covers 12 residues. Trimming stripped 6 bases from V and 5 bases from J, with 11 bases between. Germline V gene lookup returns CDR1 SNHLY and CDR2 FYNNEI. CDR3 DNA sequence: TGTGCCAGCAGGTATGATGAGGACGAGCAGTACTTC. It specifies CASRYDEDEQYF.